These T cell receptor beta chains were read from a single sample in a study of shared clonotypes between healthy human individuals. The repertoire was sequenced with immunoSEQ multiplex PCR; TCRdb's copy has only in-frame clones and lacks some. The sample gives 2 million to 2.5 million clones, about 94% of which show up once; more than 0.1% is in the top ten. The sequenced sample was naive CD4+ T cells sorted from blood. The receptors come from a man between 18 and 29 years old in good health. Each CDR3 is given with its conserved first and last residue. Each record gives: clone size, V gene, J gene, D gene, CDR3 protein, CDR3 DNA. The D gene is left open where the match is weak. Expanded clones are given a class, and other clones once, few, many or no size at all.

.	TRBV18	TRBJ1-1	TRBD1	CASSPLQGVNTEAFF	TGTGCCAGCTCACCACTACAGGGGGTGAACACTGAAGCTTTCTTT
.	TRBV28	TRBJ1-5	.	CASRDTLGNQPQHF	TGTGCCAGCAGGGACACCTTGGGGAATCAGCCCCAGCATTTT
.	TRBV19	TRBJ2-7	TRBD1	CASSQTGDEQYF	TGTGCCAGTAGCCAAACAGGGGACGAGCAGTACTTC
.	TRBV29-1	TRBJ1-1	.	CSVLGASNTEAFF	TGCAGCGTTTTAGGGGCAAGTAACACTGAAGCTTTCTTT
once	TRBV6-1	TRBJ1-1	.	CASSEFEGYYTEAFF	TGTGCCAGCAGTGAATTCGAAGGGTATTACACTGAAGCTTTCTTT
.	TRBV11-3	TRBJ2-7	.	CASSARDKSYEQYF	TGTGCCAGCAGCGCGCGGGACAAGTCCTACGAGCAGTACTTC
few	TRBV6-5	TRBJ1-2	.	CASSYGADYGYTF	TGTGCCAGCAGTTACGGGGCGGACTATGGCTACACCTTC
.	TRBV28	TRBJ2-3	.	CASRMGRVTDTQYF	TGTGCCAGCCGCATGGGAAGGGTTACAGATACGCAGTATTTT
.	TRBV5-1	TRBJ2-5	TRBD2	CASSSGTSGTETQYF	TGCGCCAGCAGTTCTGGGACTAGCGGGACTGAGACCCAGTACTTC
.	TRBV5-4	TRBJ1-1	TRBD1	CASSLDRGLAFF	TGTGCCAGCAGCTTGGACAGGGGGCTAGCTTTCTTT
.	TRBV4-3	TRBJ2-7	.	CASGNGAGRQYF	TGCGCCAGCGGAAACGGGGCAGGGAGGCAGTACTTC
.	TRBV6-5	TRBJ1-1	.	CASSYLTGNTEAFF	TGTGCCAGCAGTTACCTAACGGGGAACACTGAAGCTTTCTTT
.	TRBV5-4	TRBJ2-3	TRBD1	CASKGAASTDTQYF	TGTGCCAGCAAGGGGGCTGCTAGCACAGATACGCAGTATTTT
.	TRBV18	TRBJ2-5	TRBD1	CASSPLGQGASQETQYF	TGTGCCAGCTCACCGCTCGGTCAGGGGGCATCCCAAGAGACCCAGTACTTC
.	TRBV4-3	TRBJ2-1	TRBD2	CASSQEWGGVVFTYNEQFF	TGCGCCAGCAGCCAAGAGTGGGGGGGAGTTGTATTTACCTACAATGAGCAGTTCTTC
.	TRBV5-1	TRBJ1-4	TRBD1	CASSQGQGGEKLFF	TGCGCCAGCAGCCAAGGACAGGGCGGAGAAAAACTGTTTTTT
.	TRBV6-5	TRBJ2-7	TRBD1	CASRSGTETIYEQYF	TGTGCCAGCAGATCCGGGACAGAAACGATCTACGAGCAGTACTTC
.	TRBV2	TRBJ1-6	.	CASSEPWGGGSPLHF	TGTGCCAGCAGTGAACCGTGGGGAGGGGGTTCACCCCTCCACTTT
.	TRBV20-1	TRBJ2-3	.	CSAGRTDTQYF	TGCAGTGCTGGACGCACAGATACGCAGTATTTT
.	TRBV12-5	TRBJ2-3	TRBD2	CASGLVRLAGVDTQYF	TGTGCTAGTGGTTTGGTAAGGCTAGCGGGGGTAGATACGCAGTATTTT
.	TRBV5-1	TRBJ2-3	.	CASSLAGSTDTQYF	TGCGCCAGCAGCTTGGCGGGGAGCACAGATACGCAGTATTTT
.	TRBV6-5	TRBJ1-6	.	CASGDGSPLHF	TGTGCCAGCGGGGACGGATCACCCCTCCACTTT
few	TRBV5-1	TRBJ1-6	.	CASSLGSTSASPLHF	TGCGCCAGCAGCTTGGGGTCAACCTCAGCATCACCCCTCCACTTT
.	TRBV5-6	TRBJ1-1	TRBD1	CASSYDRGRGDTEAFF	TGTGCCAGCAGCTATGACAGGGGGCGTGGGGACACTGAAGCTTTCTTT
.	TRBV4-3	TRBJ1-3	.	CASSQGASLSSGNTIYF	TGCGCCAGCAGCCAGGGGGCATCGCTAAGCTCTGGAAACACCATATATTTT
.	TRBV4-1	TRBJ1-3	.	CASSPGGGRNTIYF	TGCGCCAGCAGCCCGGGCGGGGGCAGAAACACCATATATTTT
.	TRBV10-3	TRBJ1-2	.	CAISESPPTYYNYGYTF	TGTGCCATCAGTGAGTCGCCACCTACCTACTATAACTATGGCTACACCTTC
.	TRBV10-1	TRBJ1-3	.	CASSRGGNTIYF	TGCGCCAGCAGTCGGGGTGGAAACACCATATATTTT
.	TRBV9	TRBJ2-7	.	CASSVYGSSYEQYF	TGTGCCAGCAGCGTATACGGGAGCTCCTACGAGCAGTACTTC
.	TRBV25-1	TRBJ1-3	.	CASSEYWTPSGNTIYF	TGTGCCAGCAGTGAATACTGGACACCCTCTGGAAACACCATATATTTT
.	TRBV11-3	TRBJ2-7	TRBD2	CASKILAAQFYEQYF	TGTGCCAGCAAAATACTAGCGGCGCAATTCTACGAGCAGTACTTC
.	TRBV5-1	TRBJ2-7	.	CASSSAGFYEQYF	TGCGCCAGCAGCTCCGCGGGTTTCTACGAGCAGTACTTC